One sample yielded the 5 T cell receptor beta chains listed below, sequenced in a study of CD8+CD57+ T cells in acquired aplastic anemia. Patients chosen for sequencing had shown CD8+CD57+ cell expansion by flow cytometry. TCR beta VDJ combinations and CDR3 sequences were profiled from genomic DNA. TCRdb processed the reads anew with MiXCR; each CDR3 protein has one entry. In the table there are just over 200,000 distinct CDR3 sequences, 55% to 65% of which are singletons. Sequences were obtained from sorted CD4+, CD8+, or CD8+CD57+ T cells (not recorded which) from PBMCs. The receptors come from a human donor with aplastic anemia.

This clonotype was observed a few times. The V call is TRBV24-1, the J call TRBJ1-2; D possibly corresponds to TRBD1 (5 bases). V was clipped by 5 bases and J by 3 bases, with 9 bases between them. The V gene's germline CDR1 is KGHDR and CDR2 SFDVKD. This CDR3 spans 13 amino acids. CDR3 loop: CATSAKGHYGYTF. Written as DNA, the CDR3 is TGTGCCACCAGTGCGAAGGGACACTATGGCTACACCTTC.

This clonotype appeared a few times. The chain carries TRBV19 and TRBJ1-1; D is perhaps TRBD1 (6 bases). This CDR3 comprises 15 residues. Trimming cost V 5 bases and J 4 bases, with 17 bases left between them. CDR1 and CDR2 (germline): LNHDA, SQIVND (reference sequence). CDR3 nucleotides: TGTGCCAGTAGTTCAGATGGGGGGCAGAGCACTGAAGCTTTCTTT. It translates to CASSSDGGQSTEAFF.

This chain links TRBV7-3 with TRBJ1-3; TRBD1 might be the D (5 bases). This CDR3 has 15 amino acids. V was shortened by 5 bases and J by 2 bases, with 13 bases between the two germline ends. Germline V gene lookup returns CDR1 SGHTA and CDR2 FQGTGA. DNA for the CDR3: TGTGCCAGCAGCGTCCTGGGGGGGACTGGAAACACCATATATTTT. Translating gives CASSVLGGTGNTIYF.

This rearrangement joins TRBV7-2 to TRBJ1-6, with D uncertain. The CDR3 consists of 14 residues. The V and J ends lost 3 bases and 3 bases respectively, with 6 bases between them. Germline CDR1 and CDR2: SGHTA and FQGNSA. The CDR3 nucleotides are TGTGCCAGCAGCTTCGGGTACTATAATTCACCCCTCCACTTT. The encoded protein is CASSFGYYNSPLHF.

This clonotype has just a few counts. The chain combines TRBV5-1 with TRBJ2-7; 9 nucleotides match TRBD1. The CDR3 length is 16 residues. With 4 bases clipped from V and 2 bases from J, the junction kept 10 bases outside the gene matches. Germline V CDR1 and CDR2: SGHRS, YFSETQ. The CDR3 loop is CASSPEPGQGPYEQYF. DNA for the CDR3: TGCGCCAGCAGCCCCGAACCGGGACAGGGCCCCTACGAGCAGTACTTC.